This record concerns one TCR beta chain sequence. This sample is drawn from a study of preoperative IRX-2 immunotherapy in early breast cancer. The assay was immunoSEQ multiplex PCR, and TCRdb's table has in-frame clones only and misses some. The sample lists some 99,000 clones, roughly 88% seen once, with around 2.1% in the top ten. The CDR3 is made up of 12 amino acids. Germline V gives CDR1 SNHLY, CDR2 FYNNEI. V was pared by 2 bases and J by 7 bases, with 6 bases between. The treatment was: preoperative locoregional IRX-2 cytokine immunotherapy. Samples came from a phase Ib trial of preoperative locoregional IRX-2 cytokine immunotherapy.

The origin of this receptor is a human donor with breast cancer. This chain uses TRBV2 with TRBJ1-3; D not certain. The starting material was tumor tissue, obtained after IRX-2 immunotherapy. The CDR3 region has the DNA TGTGCCAGCAGTGAACGTGGGAACACCATATATTTT. Translated, it gives CASSERGNTIYF.